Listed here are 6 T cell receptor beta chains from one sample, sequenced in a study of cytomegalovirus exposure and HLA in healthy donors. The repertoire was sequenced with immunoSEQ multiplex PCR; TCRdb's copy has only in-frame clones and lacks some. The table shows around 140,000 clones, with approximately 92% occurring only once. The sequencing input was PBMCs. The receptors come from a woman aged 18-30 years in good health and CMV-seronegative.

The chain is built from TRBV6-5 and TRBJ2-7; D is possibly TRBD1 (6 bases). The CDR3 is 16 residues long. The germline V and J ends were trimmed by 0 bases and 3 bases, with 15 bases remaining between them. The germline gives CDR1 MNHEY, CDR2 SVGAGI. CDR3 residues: CASSYSNRPGDYEQYF. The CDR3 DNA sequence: TGTGCCAGCAGTTACTCGAACCGCCCAGGGGACTACGAGCAGTACTTC.

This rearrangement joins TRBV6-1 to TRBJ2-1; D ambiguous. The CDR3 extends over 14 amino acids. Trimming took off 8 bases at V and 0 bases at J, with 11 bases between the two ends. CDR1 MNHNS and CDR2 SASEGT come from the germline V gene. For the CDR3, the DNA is TGTGCCAGCCCTGGGCCTACCTCCTACAATGAGCAGTTCTTC. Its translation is CASPGPTSYNEQFF.

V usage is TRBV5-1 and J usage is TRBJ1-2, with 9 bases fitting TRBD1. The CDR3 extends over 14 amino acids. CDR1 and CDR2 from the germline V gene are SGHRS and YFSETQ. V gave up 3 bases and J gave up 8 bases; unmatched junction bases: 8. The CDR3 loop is CASSSGQGPGGYTF. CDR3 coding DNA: TGCGCCAGCAGCTCGGGACAGGGACCGGGGGGCTACACCTTC.

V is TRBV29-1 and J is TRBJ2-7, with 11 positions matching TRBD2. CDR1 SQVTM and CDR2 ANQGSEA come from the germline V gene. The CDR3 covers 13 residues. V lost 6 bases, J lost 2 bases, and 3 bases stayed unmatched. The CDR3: CSVGLAGPYEQYF. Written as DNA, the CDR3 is TGCAGCGTCGGACTAGCGGGCCCCTACGAGCAGTACTTC.

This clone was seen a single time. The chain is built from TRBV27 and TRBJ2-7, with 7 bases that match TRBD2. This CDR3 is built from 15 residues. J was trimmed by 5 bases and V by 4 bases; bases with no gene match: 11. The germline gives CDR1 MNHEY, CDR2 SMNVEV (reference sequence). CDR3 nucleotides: TGTGCCAGCAGTTGGTCTTCGGGGGGTCCCCACGAGCAGTACTTC. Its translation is CASSWSSGGPHEQYF.

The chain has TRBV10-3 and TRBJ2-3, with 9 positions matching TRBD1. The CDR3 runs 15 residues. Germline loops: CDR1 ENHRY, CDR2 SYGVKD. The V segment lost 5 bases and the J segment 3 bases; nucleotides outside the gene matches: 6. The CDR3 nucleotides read TGTGCCATCAGTCGGACAGGGGACGGTACAGATACGCAGTATTTT. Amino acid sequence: CAISRTGDGTDTQYF.